This is a list of T cell receptor beta chains from one sample in a study of T cell repertoires in cytomegalovirus infection. Their antigen targets remain unknown. TCRdb re-called the reads through MiXCR, storing one row per CDR3 protein. The sample includes approximately 220,000 distinct CDR3 sequences, around 35% seen only once; the top ten take approximately 60%. Sequenced here: CD8+ T cells from cultured PBMCs, sampled from culture after CMV antigen stimulation. The receptor source for this set is a human donor in good health (CMV status not recorded). Some clones in this sample may be carry-over from other donors' samples. CDR3s include the opening cysteine and the closing phenylalanine or tryptophan. The order of the fields is clone size, D gene, V gene, J gene, CDR3 protein, CDR3 DNA. D genes are given only for firm matches. Size tells how often a clone was seen (once, few, many) or the class of an expanded clone, and some rows leave it out.

NA	NA	TRBV7-8	TRBJ2-5	CASSLGASEIQETQYF	TGTGCCAGCAGCTTAGGGGCTAGCGAGATTCAAGAGACCCAGTACTTC
once	TRBD2	TRBV7-6	TRBJ2-3	CASSRPTGGGTDTQYF	TGTGCCAGCAGTCGGCCAACCGGGGGGGGCACAGATACGCAGTATTTT
few	NA	TRBV11-2	TRBJ2-7	CASSLGGKTFYEQYF	TGTGCCAGCAGCTTAGGGGGGAAAACCTTCTACGAGCAGTACTTC
NA	TRBD1	TRBV12-3/TRBV12-4	TRBJ1-2	CASSPSYLGTEPYGDYTF	TGTGCCAGCAGTCCATCCTACCTCGGGACAGAACCCTATGGAGACTACACCTTC
few	NA	TRBV7-6	TRBJ2-7	CASSRAGGPREATYEQYF	TGTGCCAGCAGCAGGGCAGGGGGCCCGCGGGAGGCCACCTACGAGCAGTACTTC
few	TRBD2	TRBV7-6	TRBJ2-5	CASSLGGGGVKETQYF	TGTGCCAGCAGCTTAGGGGGCGGGGGAGTCAAAGAGACCCAGTACTTC
NA	NA	TRBV7-6	TRBJ2-7	CASSFADTTYVQYF	TGTGCCAGCAGCTTCGCGGACACCACCTACGTGCAGTACTTC
few	NA	TRBV7-9	TRBJ1-2	CASSLGQAGNYGYTF	TGTGCCAGCAGCTTAGGGCAGGCTGGGAACTATGGCTACACCTTC
NA	NA	TRBV6-5	TRBJ2-1	CASTPRFDYERNEQFF	TGTGCCAGCACTCCCCGATTTGACTACGAAAGGAATGAGCAGTTCTTC
NA	NA	TRBV27	TRBJ2-2	CASSLQGQHTGELFF	TGTGCCAGCAGTTTGCAGGGGCAACACACCGGGGAGCTGTTTTTT
NA	NA	TRBV19	TRBJ1-5	CASSIRQGNQPQHF	TGTGCCAGTAGTATCCGACAGGGCAATCAGCCCCAGCATTTT
NA	TRBD1	TRBV19	TRBJ1-5	CASRKDSGGYQPQHF	TGTGCCAGTAGGAAAGATTCAGGGGGCTATCAGCCCCAGCATTTT
NA	NA	TRBV7-4	TRBJ2-5	CASSFNSVAETQYF	TGTGCCAGCAGCTTTAACTCTGTCGCAGAGACCCAGTACTTC
few	NA	TRBV12-3/TRBV12-4	TRBJ1-1	CASSLQAGWGGVPEAFF	TGTGCCAGCAGTTTACAGGCGGGCTGGGGGGGGGTACCTGAAGCTTTCTTT
NA	TRBD1	TRBV2	TRBJ2-7	CASSELGQGAYEQYF	TGTGCCAGCAGTGAGCTGGGACAGGGCGCCTACGAGCAGTACTTC
NA	TRBD2	TRBV20-1	TRBJ2-5	CSARDTLAGVQETQYF	TGCAGTGCTAGAGATACCCTAGCGGGGGTCCAAGAGACCCAGTACTTC
few	NA	TRBV28	TRBJ2-5	CASSSLHWQETQYF	TGTGCCAGCAGTTCCTTACACTGGCAAGAGACCCAGTACTTC